The sequence of this T cell receptor (beta chain) was determined in a study of blood T cell repertoires in COVID-19. Study information: Acute and convalescent COVID-19 samples came from the United States, Italy and Spain. T cells, B-cell-depleted T cells, or PBMCs provided the cDNA or gDNA that served as material.

In the study's own analysis: Amplification from reference gene primers served as the basis for estimated nucleated cell counts. Produced via immunoSEQ multiplex PCR; TCRdb's table is partial and in-frame only. V and J calls and clone size follow that table, whereas D and trimming were derived from the DNA. The sample lists roughly 150,000 clones, 85% to 90% occurring once. A single count supports this clone. The V gene end was trimmed by 6 bases and the J gene end by 5 bases; junction bases not matched to a gene: 28. Germline V CDR1 and CDR2: LNHNV, YYDKDF (reference sequence). This CDR3 region has 21 residues.

This chain joins TRBV15 and TRBJ1-5, with 7 positions matching TRBD1. This TCR was sampled from a woman aged 55-69 years with active COVID-19. The sample taken for sequencing was peripheral blood. CDR3 coding DNA: TGTGCCACCAGTCAGAAGGGTGGGATCGGGCAGGGGGTTTTTTTGGATCAGCCCCAGCATTTT. Translated: CATSQKGGIGQGVFLDQPQHF.